The 29 T cell receptor beta chains in this list originate from one sample, sequenced in a study of beta chain features in type 1 diabetes. Investigators reverse transcribed all isolated RNA, so they sequenced expressed TCRB transcripts. Data came from immunoSEQ multiplex PCR; TCRdb stores just in-frame clones and leaves some out. Of more than 150,000 clones in the sample, approximately 12% were seen once. Sequences were obtained from central memory CD4+ T cells from blood. These receptor sequences come from a man younger than 35 in good health.

This clone turned up a few times. V gene TRBV7-2 combines with J gene TRBJ2-2; TRBD2 might be the D (6 bases). CDR3 length: 15 residues. CDR1 SGHTA and CDR2 FQGNSA come from the germline V gene. Trimming took off 3 bases at V and 7 bases at J, with 15 bases between the two ends. The CDR3 DNA reads TGTGCCAGCAGCTTGGCGGGGACTCAACTCGGGGAGCTGTTTTTT. Its translation: CASSLAGTQLGELFF.

The V call is TRBV7-2, the J call TRBJ2-3; D unclear. Per the germline V gene, CDR1 is SGHTA and CDR2 is FQGNSA. The CDR3 sequence is 14 residues long. With 5 bases removed from V and 10 bases from J, the gap between germline ends came to 19 bases. The CDR3 sequence: CASSRGDPPKAQYF. CDR3 nucleotides: TGTGCCAGCAGCCGAGGCGACCCCCCGAAGGCGCAGTATTTT.

This chain uses TRBV30 with TRBJ2-3, with 10 bases fitting TRBD1. Trimming at V came to 7 bases and at J to 3 bases, leaving 7 bases not matched to a gene. CDR3 length: 14 residues. In germline, CDR1 is GTSNPN, CDR2 SVGIG (reference sequence). In DNA form, the CDR3 reads TGTGCCTTGACCGGGACAGGGGCTACAGATACGCAGTATTTT. It yields the protein CALTGTGATDTQYF.

V is TRBV6-4 and J is TRBJ2-1, with 10 bases that match TRBD1. Per germline, CDR1 MRHNA and CDR2 SNTAGT. Trimming at V came to 6 bases and at J to 8 bases, leaving 10 bases not matched to a gene. This CDR3 spans 15 amino acids. The CDR3 DNA reads as TGTGCCAGCAGCACAAGGACAGGGGGAATCTATGAGCAGTTCTTC. Amino acids: CASSTRTGGIYEQFF.

This clone was found a few times. The chain carries TRBV7-8 and TRBJ2-1; D might be TRBD1 or TRBD2, each matching 5 bases. V lost 6 bases and J 4 bases, leaving 16 bases between the germline ends. CDR3 size: 15 residues. CDR1 is SGHVS and CDR2 is FQNEAQ in the germline V gene. The CDR3 region has the DNA TGTGCCAGCAGACAAACCGGGACGCCATACAATGAGCAGTTCTTC. The encoded protein is CASRQTGTPYNEQFF. Variable domain in full (rest from reference TRBV7-8 and TRBJ2-1): GAGVSQSPRYKVAKRGQDVALRCDPISGHVSLFWYQQALGQGPEFLTYFQNEAQLDKSGLPSDRFFAERPEGSVSTLKIQRTQQEDSAVYLCASRQTGTPYNEQFFGPGTRLTVL.

This clone was observed a few times. J is TRBJ2-1 and V is TRBV18, with TRBD1 as a possible D gene (6 bases). The V and J ends lost 3 bases and 9 bases respectively, with 18 bases between them. This CDR3 spans 15 amino acids. CDR1 KGHSH and CDR2 LQKENI come from the germline V gene. CDR3 sequence: CASSPTGKLSGEQFF. CDR3 nucleotides: TGTGCCAGCTCACCTACAGGGAAACTGTCTGGTGAGCAGTTCTTC.

This clone was recorded a few times. The gene calls are TRBV28 and TRBJ2-3; tentatively, D is TRBD1 or TRBD2 (5 bases each). Germline loops: CDR1 MDHEN, CDR2 SYDVKM. CDR3 length equals 12 residues. V was cut by 9 bases and J by 0 bases, with 7 bases left in between. CDR3 coding DNA: TGTGCCAGTTGGGACAGCACAGATACGCAGTATTTT. Protein sequence: CASWDSTDTQYF.

This clone was seen a handful of times. The chain has TRBV28 and TRBJ2-7; no clear D. Trimming took off 3 bases at V and 6 bases at J, with 9 bases between the two ends. The CDR3 has 12 amino acids. The germline V gene has CDR1 MDHEN and CDR2 SYDVKM. CDR3 sequence (DNA): TGTGCCAGCAGTTTGGCCAGTGGCGAGCAGTACTTC. Its translation: CASSLASGEQYF.

This chain connects TRBV27 to TRBJ2-3, with D perhaps given as TRBD1 or TRBD2 (5 bases each). Trimming stripped 6 bases from V and 3 bases from J, with 22 bases between. The CDR3 sequence is 17 residues long. Germline-derived CDR1 and CDR2 are MNHEY and SMNVEV (reference sequence). In DNA, the CDR3 is TGTGCCAGCAGCTTAGGGCCCGGGACCGCGATAACAGATACGCAGTATTTT. Its protein product is CASSLGPGTAITDTQYF.

This clone was observed a handful of times. The chain is built from TRBV7-3 and TRBJ1-3, with TRBD1 matching over 7 bases. J gave up 2 bases and V 5 bases, and 6 bases lay outside the gene matches. The CDR3 sequence is 15 residues long. CDR1 is SGHTA and CDR2 is FQGTGA in the germline V gene. CDR3 region: CASSRDSLPGNTIYF. DNA for the CDR3: TGTGCCAGCAGCCGGGACAGCCTACCTGGAAACACCATATATTTT.

The chain uses TRBV7-8 and TRBJ2-5, with D possibly being TRBD2 (5 bases). Trimming cost V 5 bases and J 1 base, with 14 bases left between them. Germline CDR1 and CDR2: SGHVS and FQNEAQ. The CDR3 extends over 15 amino acids. In nucleotides, the CDR3 is TGTGCCAGCAGCCCTCGGGGTTATAGCCAAGAGACCCAGTACTTC. Encoded protein: CASSPRGYSQETQYF.

The chain uses TRBV4-2 and TRBJ2-5; 9 nucleotides align to TRBD1. Germline-derived CDR1 and CDR2 are LGHNA and YNFKEQ. Unmatched junction bases numbered 6, after V lost 3 bases and J lost 4 bases. There are 15 residues in the CDR3. The CDR3 protein is CASSQRQGDGETQYF. The CDR3 bases are TGTGCCAGCAGCCAGCGACAGGGGGATGGAGAGACCCAGTACTTC.

With regard to this clone: One end of the junction varies from germline; a read error may be responsible. The chain is built from TRBV9 and TRBJ1-1; D remains ambiguous. Germline CDR1 and CDR2: SGDLS and YYNGEE. The CDR3 is 15 residues long. The CDR3 coding sequence is TGTGCCAGCAGCGTCGAAAACGGGATGAAGACTGAAGCTTTCTTT. Encoded protein: CASSVENGMKTEAFF.

The chain links TRBV7-3 to TRBJ2-7; 8 nucleotides line up with TRBD1. The germline V gene encodes CDR1 SGHTA and CDR2 FQGTGA. The CDR3 consists of 15 residues. V was pared by 2 bases and J by 1 base, with 4 bases of the junction left unmatched. This CDR3 reads CASSLGTGGSYEQYF. The CDR3, as DNA: TGTGCCAGCAGCTTAGGGACAGGAGGGTCCTACGAGCAGTACTTC.

The rearrangement joins TRBV27 to TRBJ1-2; maybe TRBD1 (5 bases). Germline lookup yields CDR1 MNHEY and CDR2 SMNVEV (reference sequence). The CDR3 extends over 13 amino acids. Trimming stripped 4 bases from V and 4 bases from J, with 10 bases between. This CDR3 reads CASSWRGGYGYTF. In nucleotides, the CDR3 is TGTGCCAGCAGTTGGAGGGGTGGCTATGGCTACACCTTC.

V is TRBV7-2 and J is TRBJ2-7; D call uncertain. Germline-derived CDR1 and CDR2 are SGHTA and FQGNSA. The V end was cut by 4 bases, the J end by 3 bases, with 10 bases between. The length of the CDR3 is 13 residues. CDR3 nucleotide sequence: TGTGCCAGCAGCTCCAGTCCCCTCTACGAGCAGTACTTC. Amino acid sequence: CASSSSPLYEQYF.

This clone was observed a handful of times. The genes are TRBV7-3 and TRBJ2-1; 10 bases fit TRBD2. This CDR3 is 17 amino acids long. Per germline, CDR1 SGHTA and CDR2 FQGTGA. J lost 0 bases, V lost 2 bases, and 4 bases had no gene match. In DNA form, the CDR3 reads TGTGCCAGCAGCTTAGCTAGCGGGGGAAGCTCCTACAATGAGCAGTTCTTC. It specifies CASSLASGGSSYNEQFF. The full variable domain, completed using reference TRBV7-3 and TRBJ2-1, is GAGVSQTPSNKVTEKGKYVELRCDPISGHTALYWYRQSLGQGPEFLIYFQGTGAADDSGLPNDRFFAVRPEGSVSTLKIQRTERGDSAVYLCASSLASGGSSYNEQFFGPGTRLTVL.

This clone was recorded at least ten times. The V call is TRBV7-3, the J call TRBJ2-7; D is unclear. V gave up 3 bases and J gave up 6 bases, with 12 bases separating them. Per the germline V gene, CDR1 is SGHTA and CDR2 is FQGTGA. The CDR3 is 13 amino acids. CDR3 sequence (DNA): TGTGCCAGCAGCTTTATGGTGGGTGGCGAGCAGTACTTC. Encoded protein: CASSFMVGGEQYF.

This clone was detected only a few times. The CDR3 sequence: CASSEVGQGIVEQYF. The CDR3 DNA reads as TGTGCCAGCAGTGAAGTGGGGCAGGGAATCGTCGAGCAGTACTTC. The rearrangement uses TRBV6-1 and TRBJ2-7; tentative D call: TRBD1 (5 bases). This CDR3 region has 15 residues. Trimming took off 1 base at V and 6 bases at J, with 16 bases between the two ends. Germline CDR1 MNHNS, CDR2 SASEGT.

CDR3 in amino acids: CAWSLTVNTGELFF. The CDR3, as DNA: TGTGCCTGGAGTTTAACAGTGAACACCGGGGAGCTGTTTTTT. This chain connects TRBV30 to TRBJ2-2; D ambiguous. V was trimmed by 2 bases and J by 1 base, leaving 8 bases between them. This CDR3 has 14 residues. Germline lookup yields CDR1 GTSNPN and CDR2 SVGIG (reference sequence).

The chain links TRBV18 to TRBJ2-5; 7 bases are shared with TRBD1. V lost 3 bases and J lost 5; bases outside the gene matches: 9. CDR1 is KGHSH and CDR2 is LQKENI in the germline V gene. There are 15 residues in the CDR3. CDR3: CASSPDDRAVETQYF. The CDR3 DNA follows: TGTGCCAGCTCACCCGATGACAGGGCGGTGGAGACCCAGTACTTC. The whole variable domain, remainder taken from reference TRBV18 and TRBJ2-5, is NAGVMQNPRHLVRRRGQEARLRCSPMKGHSHVYWYRQLPEEGLKFMVYLQKENIIDESGMPKERFSAEFPKEGPSILRIQQVVRGDSAAYFCASSPDDRAVETQYFGPGTRLLVL.

The chain joins TRBV6-1 to TRBJ1-2; 9 bases agree with TRBD1. The germline V gene has CDR1 MNHNS and CDR2 SASEGT. CDR3 length: 13 amino acids. With V trimmed by 6 bases and J by 8 bases, 7 bases remained unmatched. CDR3: CASRSRDRDGYTF. The DNA for the CDR3 is TGTGCCAGCAGAAGCCGGGACAGGGACGGCTACACCTTC.

This chain links TRBV12-2 with TRBJ1-6. TRBV12-2 is flagged as a pseudogene. The CDR3 length is 17 residues. Written as DNA, the CDR3 is TGTGCAAGTCGCTTTTTAGGGGGGGCCTGCAGTGGTTCACCCCTCCACTTT. It yields the protein CASRFLGGACSGSPLHF.

This clone was seen once. The CDR3 DNA is TGTGCCAGCTCACCACAGGTTAACACTGAAGCTTTCTTT. This gives the protein CASSPQVNTEAFF. The chain has TRBV18 and TRBJ1-1, with unresolved D. V was pared by 1 base and J by 2 bases, with 5 bases between. The CDR3 contains 13 residues. Germline CDR1 and CDR2: KGHSH and LQKENI.

This clone was detected a few times. The chain couples TRBV11-2 to TRBJ2-2; D is ambiguous. CDR3 length equals 14 residues. V shed 4 bases and J shed 5 bases, with 11 bases lying between them. Germline CDR1 reads SGHAT; CDR2 reads FQNNGV. CDR3 DNA: TGTGCCAGCAGCTCGCAGGTTGGGACCGGGGAGCTGTTTTTT. This codes for CASSSQVGTGELFF.

The genes are TRBV28 and TRBJ1-2; TRBD1 is a possible D gene (5 bases). The V gene lost 5 bases and the J gene lost 2 bases, with 15 bases spanning the gap. The CDR3 loop spans 15 amino acids. The germline V gene has CDR1 MDHEN and CDR2 SYDVKM. The CDR3 loop is CASSPGDRINYGYTF. CDR3 in DNA: TGTGCCAGCAGTCCGGGGGACCGAATAAACTATGGCTACACCTTC.

This clone has a handful of counts. This chain links TRBV2 with TRBJ2-5, with D maybe TRBD2 (5 bases). The ends were cut back, 6 bases at V and 5 bases at J, with 13 bases in the middle. CDR1 is SNHLY and CDR2 is FYNNEI in the germline V gene. The CDR3 is made up of 13 amino acids. The CDR3 DNA reads TGTGCCAGCAGGGTCACTAGTACGGAGACCCAGTACTTC. Its translation is CASRVTSTETQYF.

CDR3 sequence: CASSYMRGQETQYF. Here the CDR3 DNA reads TGTGCCAGCAGCTACATGCGTGGTCAGGAGACCCAGTACTTC. The genes are TRBV7-9 and TRBJ2-5; D unclear. Germline V gene sequence: CDR1 SEHNR, CDR2 FQNEAQ (reference sequence). The CDR3 is 14 amino acids. Between the trimmed V and J ends, which lost 4 bases and 5 bases, there was a span of 14 bases. The full variable domain, completed using reference TRBV7-9 and TRBJ2-5, is DTGVSQNPRHKITKRGQNVTFRCDPISEHNRLYWYRQTLGQGPEFLTYFQNEAQLEKSRLLSDRFSAERPKGSFSTLEIQRTEQGDSAMYLCASSYMRGQETQYFGPGTRLLVL.

This clone was observed a handful of times. The chain combines TRBV4-1 with TRBJ1-1; possible D gene TRBD1, 5 bases. CDR3 size: 15 residues. The V end lost 6 bases, the J end lost 2 bases, and 16 bases lay between the germline ends. The V gene's germline CDR1 is MGHRA and CDR2 YSYEKL. The CDR3 DNA follows: TGCGCCAGCAGGGGGGATCAGGGTCGCAACACTGAAGCTTTCTTT. As protein: CASRGDQGRNTEAFF.